This T cell receptor (beta chain) was recorded in a study of blood T cell repertoires in COVID-19. Method: immunoSEQ multiplex PCR; TCRdb's copy keeps in-frame clones and lacks some. The sample has about 300,000 clones, over 75% seen once; the top ten hold about 9.8%. In germline, CDR1 is SGHAT, CDR2 FQNNGV. This CDR3 comprises 16 residues. Trimming removed 5 bases at V and 0 bases at J, with 16 bases between. The gene calls are TRBV11-2 and TRBJ1-2, with D tentatively TRBD1 (6 bases). The sequence came from a man between 18 and 35 years old with active or convalescent COVID-19. The sequenced sample was peripheral blood. The CDR3 DNA follows: TGTGCCAGCAGCCCGAATATCAGGGGTACTAACTATGGCTACACCTTC. Protein product: CASSPNIRGTNYGYTF.